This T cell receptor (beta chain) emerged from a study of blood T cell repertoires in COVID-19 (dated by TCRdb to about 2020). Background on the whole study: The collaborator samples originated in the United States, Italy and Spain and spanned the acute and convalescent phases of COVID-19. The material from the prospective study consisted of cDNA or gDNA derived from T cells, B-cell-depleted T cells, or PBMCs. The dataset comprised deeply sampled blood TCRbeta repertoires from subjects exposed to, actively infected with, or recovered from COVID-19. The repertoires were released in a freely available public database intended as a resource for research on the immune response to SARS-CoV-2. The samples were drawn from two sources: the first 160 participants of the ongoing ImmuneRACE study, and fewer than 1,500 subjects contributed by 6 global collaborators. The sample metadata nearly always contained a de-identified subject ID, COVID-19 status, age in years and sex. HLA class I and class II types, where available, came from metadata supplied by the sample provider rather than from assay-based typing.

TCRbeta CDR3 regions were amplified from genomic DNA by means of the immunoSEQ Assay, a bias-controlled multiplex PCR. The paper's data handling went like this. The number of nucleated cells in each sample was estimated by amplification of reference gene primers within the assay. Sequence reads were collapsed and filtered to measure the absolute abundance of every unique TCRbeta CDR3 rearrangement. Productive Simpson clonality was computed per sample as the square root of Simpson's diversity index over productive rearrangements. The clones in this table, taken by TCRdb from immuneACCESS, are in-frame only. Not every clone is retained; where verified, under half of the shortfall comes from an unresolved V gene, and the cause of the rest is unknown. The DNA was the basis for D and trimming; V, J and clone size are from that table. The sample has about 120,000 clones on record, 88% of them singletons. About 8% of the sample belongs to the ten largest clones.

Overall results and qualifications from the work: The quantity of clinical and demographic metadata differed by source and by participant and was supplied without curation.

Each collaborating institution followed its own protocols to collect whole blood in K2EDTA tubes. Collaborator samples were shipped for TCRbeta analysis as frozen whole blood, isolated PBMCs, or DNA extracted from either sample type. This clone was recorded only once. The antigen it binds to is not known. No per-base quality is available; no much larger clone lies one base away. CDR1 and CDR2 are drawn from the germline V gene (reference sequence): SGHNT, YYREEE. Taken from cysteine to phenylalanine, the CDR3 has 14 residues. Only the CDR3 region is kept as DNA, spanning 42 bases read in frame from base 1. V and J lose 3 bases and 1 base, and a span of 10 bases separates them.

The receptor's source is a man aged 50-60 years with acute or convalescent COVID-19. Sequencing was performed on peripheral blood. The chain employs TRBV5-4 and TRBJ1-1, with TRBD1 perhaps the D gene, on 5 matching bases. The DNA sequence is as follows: TGTGCCAGCAGCTGGGGGGTTTCGAACACTGAAGCTTTCTTT. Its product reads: CASSWGVSNTEAFF.